Below are 14 T cell receptor beta chains sequenced from a single sample in a study of T cell responses to AZD1222 COVID-19 vaccine. Only in-frame clones appear in the TCRdb table, and some are missing; sequencing was by immunoSEQ multiplex PCR. The repertoire holds some 180,000 clones, with 94% as singletons. The sample was peripheral blood, taken 28 days after the second AZD1222 dose. The receptor set was obtained from an adult who received the AZD1222 COVID-19 vaccine.

The chain links TRBV7-9 to TRBJ2-7, with unresolved D. V lost 0 bases and J lost 3, with 12 bases in between. Germline lookup yields CDR1 SEHNR and CDR2 FQNEAQ (reference sequence). The CDR3 is made up of 15 amino acids. CDR3 coding DNA: TGTGCCAGCAGCTTAGCGGCAGGCAAGAACTACGAGCAGTACTTC. It is translated as CASSLAAGKNYEQYF.

CDR3 loop: CASSEEYLGTDTQYF. For the CDR3, the DNA is TGTGCCAGCAGTGAGGAATACCTAGGCACAGATACGCAGTATTTT. This chain connects TRBV6-1 to TRBJ2-3; D is ambiguous. Between the trimmed V and J ends, which lost 3 bases and 1 base, there was a span of 11 bases. This CDR3 has 15 residues. Germline assignment: CDR1 MNHNS and CDR2 SASEGT.

The chain joins TRBV18 to TRBJ2-4, with 10 bases lining up with TRBD1. Germline loops: CDR1 KGHSH, CDR2 LQKENI. V gave up 1 base and J gave up 5 bases; unmatched junction bases: 5. CDR3 size: 16 residues. The CDR3 reads CASSPQDRGTENIQYF. CDR3 sequence (DNA): TGTGCCAGCTCACCACAGGACAGGGGGACCGAAAACATTCAGTACTTC.

The chain has TRBV5-1 and TRBJ1-2; the D gene is possibly TRBD1 (5 bases). V was trimmed by 0 bases and J by 4 bases, leaving 7 bases between them. This CDR3 spans 13 amino acids. The germline gives CDR1 SGHRS, CDR2 YFSETQ. The CDR3 nucleotides are TGCGCCAGCAGCTTGGGACAGTCCTATGGCTACACCTTC. It yields the protein CASSLGQSYGYTF. Full variable domain (missing parts from reference TRBV5-1 and TRBJ1-2): KAGVTQTPRYLIKTRGQQVTLSCSPISGHRSVSWYQQTPGQGLQFLFEYFSETQRNKGNFPGRFSGRQFSNSRSEMNVSTLELGDSALYLCASSLGQSYGYTFGSGTRLTVV.

CDR3 in amino acids: CASSLEGTHEQYF. The CDR3 bases are TGTGCCAGCAGCCTGGAGGGGACCCACGAGCAGTACTTC. The rearrangement uses TRBV5-6 and TRBJ2-7; perhaps TRBD2 as D (6 bases). The CDR3 length is 13 residues. V lost 4 bases to trimming and J lost 5 bases, with 13 bases between them. CDR1 SGHDT and CDR2 YYEEEE come from the germline V gene.

V and J are TRBV6-5 and TRBJ2-1, with TRBD1 matching over 9 bases. Germline CDR1 and CDR2: MNHEY and SVGAGI. V lost 6 bases to trimming and J lost 8 bases; unmatched junction nucleotides: 11. This CDR3 comprises 15 residues. The CDR3 is CASSTGTGWGYEQFF. CDR3 bases: TGTGCCAGCAGCACCGGGACAGGGTGGGGGTATGAGCAGTTCTTC.

This chain connects TRBV6-5 to TRBJ1-1; D is undetermined. The length of the CDR3 is 12 residues. CDR1 is MNHEY and CDR2 is SVGAGI in the germline V gene. The V end was cut by 7 bases, the J end by 2 bases, with 8 bases between. The CDR3 loop reads CASNGDNTEAFF. The CDR3 nucleotides are TGTGCCAGCAACGGGGATAACACTGAAGCTTTCTTT.

V gene TRBV5-1 combines with J gene TRBJ1-1; 7 bases fit TRBD1. The CDR3 loop spans 14 amino acids. Germline lookup yields CDR1 SGHRS and CDR2 YFSETQ. V trimming: 4 bases; J trimming: 4 bases; junction bases outside the gene matches: 7. The CDR3 nucleotides read TGCGCCAGCAGCACTGGGCGGGACAGCACTGAAGCTTTCTTT. Amino acids: CASSTGRDSTEAFF.

The CDR3 DNA is TGTGCCAGCAGGAAACTGACAGCTTCCAATGAGCAGTTCTTC. As protein: CASRKLTASNEQFF. J is TRBJ2-1 and V is TRBV6-5, with D perhaps TRBD1 (5 bases). The V end lost 6 bases, the J end lost 6 bases, and 15 bases lay between the germline ends. There are 14 residues in the CDR3. Germline CDR1 reads MNHEY; CDR2 reads SVGAGI.

The genes are TRBV5-1 and TRBJ1-1; TRBD1 matches 9 bases. The CDR3 loop spans 17 amino acids. CDR1 is SGHRS, CDR2 YFSETQ, per germline. J lost 5 bases, V lost 2 bases, and 13 bases had no gene match. The CDR3 nucleotides are TGCGCCAGCAGCTTACCCCCTGCCGGGACAGGGTCAACTGAAGCTTTCTTT. Translation gives CASSLPPAGTGSTEAFF.

CDR3 in amino acids: CASKPVWTGTEAFF. The DNA of the CDR3 is TGTGCCAGTAAGCCTGTTTGGACAGGGACTGAAGCTTTCTTT. The rearrangement links TRBV6-5 to TRBJ1-1; 8 bases align to TRBD1. This CDR3 spans 14 amino acids. The trim removed 9 bases at V and 5 bases at J, leaving 11 bases unmatched. Looked up from germline, CDR1 is MNHEY and CDR2 is SVGAGI.

This rearrangement joins TRBV18 to TRBJ2-7; TRBD1 matches 10 bases. The trim removed 4 bases at V and 2 bases at J, leaving 5 bases unmatched. Per germline, CDR1 KGHSH and CDR2 LQKENI. CDR3 size: 15 residues. This chain's CDR3 is CASSRDRGRAYEQYF. The CDR3 DNA reads as TGTGCCAGCTCACGGGACAGGGGAAGGGCCTACGAGCAGTACTTC.

The V gene is TRBV5-1, the J gene TRBJ2-7; a possible D gene is TRBD1 (6 bases). The CDR3 totals 13 residues. The germline V gene encodes CDR1 SGHRS and CDR2 YFSETQ. Trimming left V 0 bases short and J 5 bases short, with 9 bases between. The CDR3 nucleotides are TGCGCCAGCAGCTTGGACAGGGTCAACGAGCAGTACTTC. It is translated as CASSLDRVNEQYF. The full variable domain, with the rest looked up from reference TRBV5-1 and TRBJ2-7, is KAGVTQTPRYLIKTRGQQVTLSCSPISGHRSVSWYQQTPGQGLQFLFEYFSETQRNKGNFPGRFSGRQFSNSRSEMNVSTLELGDSALYLCASSLDRVNEQYFGPGTRLTVT.

The gene calls are TRBV28 and TRBJ2-7; 10 positions agree with TRBD1. Losses at the gene ends were 5 bases for V and 5 bases for J; bases not matched to a gene: 15. The germline gives CDR1 MDHEN, CDR2 SYDVKM. This CDR3 region has 17 residues. DNA for the CDR3: TGTGCCAGCAGTCGCCTGCCCCGGACAGGGGGTTTCCACGAGCAGTACTTC. This gives the protein CASSRLPRTGGFHEQYF. The entire variable domain, with the rest obtained from reference TRBV28 and TRBJ2-7, is as follows: DVKVTQSSRYLVKRTGEKVFLECVQDMDHENMFWYRQDPGLGLRLIYFSYDVKMKEKGDIPEGYSVSREKKERFSLILESASTNQTSMYLCASSRLPRTGGFHEQYFGPGTRLTVT.